Listed below are T cell receptor beta chains from one sample, sequenced in a study of T cells expressing NK-cell markers. TCRdb re-called the 5' RACE reads and catalogs CDR3 proteins one per entry, DNA excluded. This repertoire includes 150,000 to 180,000 distinct CDR3 sequences. Sequencing was performed on blood T cells: a sorted CD56 or NKG2C T cell subset, CD4+ or CD8+ T cells, or bulk PBMC T cells (not recorded which). These receptors came from a woman aged 45-65 years in good health. Both conserved end residues are part of each CDR3. For some rows the clone size is stated as once, few or many, or as a class when expanded; others skip it.

J gene,V gene,clone size,CDR3 protein
TRBJ2-3,TRBV10-2,NA,CASGDGTDTQYF
TRBJ1-1,TRBV12-3/TRBV12-4,medium-sized,CASSPNRWDTEAFF
TRBJ2-1,TRBV7-9,NA,CASSSGLATYEQFF
TRBJ1-2,TRBV27,NA,CASSLYPANYGYTF
TRBJ2-7,TRBV12-3/TRBV12-4,NA,CASTGGVTYEQYF
TRBJ2-4,TRBV4-1,NA,CASSQDRMGQGDYIQYF
TRBJ1-4,TRBV20-1,NA,CSARGGPGTNEKLFF
TRBJ2-5,TRBV12-3/TRBV12-4,NA,CASTWMVGETQYF
TRBJ2-7,TRBV15,NA,CATSTGLGEQYF
TRBJ2-5,TRBV7-8,NA,CASSSLWSGRILETQYF
TRBJ2-1,TRBV20-1,NA,CSATGTYNEQFF
TRBJ2-3,TRBV12-3/TRBV12-4,NA,CASSLLAFRTDTQYF
TRBJ2-1,TRBV12-3/TRBV12-4,NA,CASGDSGNEQFF
TRBJ2-5,TRBV24-1,NA,CATFAHVSSELQETQYF
TRBJ2-2,TRBV7-2,NA,CASSPKDGRFGGSTGELFF
TRBJ2-5,TRBV24-1,NA,CATSDSGRARYQETQYF
TRBJ2-2,TRBV27,NA,CASSYTSENTGELFF
TRBJ2-4,TRBV24-1,NA,CATSVPGKNIQYF
TRBJ2-7,TRBV18,NA,CASSGLSGIRDEQYF
TRBJ1-2,TRBV6-5,NA,CASSPGADYGYTF
TRBJ2-1,TRBV12-3/TRBV12-4,NA,CASRGAGLAYNEQFF
TRBJ2-7,TRBV5-5,NA,CASSFGVGSYEQYF
TRBJ1-1,TRBV11-3,NA,CASSSTPPEDVHAEAFF
TRBJ2-5,TRBV12-3/TRBV12-4,NA,CASSLWSGSENQETQYF
TRBJ2-1,TRBV7-9,NA,CASSLSVGGWVNEQFF
TRBJ2-7,TRBV27,NA,CATSLGRSAYEQYF
TRBJ1-1,TRBV5-6,NA,CASSLRDRGEGTEAFF
TRBJ2-4,TRBV2,NA,CASSELMGPGNIQYF
TRBJ2-3,TRBV11-2,NA,CASSLEMGDTQYF
TRBJ2-1,TRBV6-6,NA,CASREGADEQFF
TRBJ2-3,TRBV29-1,NA,CSVEVLGGTQYF
TRBJ2-4,TRBV12-3/TRBV12-4,NA,CASSLGAKGAKNIQYF
TRBJ2-2,TRBV6-5,NA,CASSNQQNTGELFF
TRBJ2-1,TRBV21-1,NA,CASSNGGGSYNEQFF
TRBJ2-2,TRBV29-1,NA,CSAQRGQGIGELFF
TRBJ1-1,TRBV5-1,NA,CASIGSGDTEAFF
TRBJ2-1,TRBV12-3/TRBV12-4,NA,CASSFLHSNNEQFF
TRBJ2-5,TRBV24-1,NA,CATSDAWTTETQYF
TRBJ2-2,TRBV11-3,NA,CASSFVKGAGELFF
TRBJ2-2,TRBV2,NA,CASSESAFEGDTGELFF
TRBJ1-4,TRBV12-5,NA,CASAFELRELEKLFF
TRBJ2-2,TRBV4-1,NA,CASSRKVAGGTNTGELFF
TRBJ2-1,TRBV10-3,NA,CAINGVSAGGPDEQFF
TRBJ2-2,TRBV7-9,NA,CASSPFPGQYTSGELFF
TRBJ1-5,TRBV6-6,NA,CASRDRDIDNQPQHF
TRBJ1-2,TRBV25-1,NA,CASSAQGENGYTF
TRBJ2-3,TRBV6-5,NA,CASSYSGTSGTDTQYF
TRBJ2-1,TRBV3-1,NA,CASSQDRGGLYNEQFF
TRBJ2-3,TRBV2,NA,CAVRGSGDSTSTDTQYF
TRBJ2-7,TRBV4-1,NA,CASSQDIETGDEQYF